Below are 25 T cell receptor beta chains sequenced from a single sample in a study of blood T cell repertoires in COVID-19 (dated by TCRdb to 2018 to 2020). Library preparation used the immunoSEQ multiplex PCR assay. In TCRdb, the immuneACCESS table is reduced to in-frame sequences with V and J assigned. These tables do not hold every clone; where another copy was compared, an unresolved V gene accounts for under half, and the others remain unexplained. The sample table lists 200,000 to 300,000 clones, around nine tenths of them with a count of one. The top ten clonotypes cover under 3% of the sample. The specimen sequenced was PBMCs or T cells enriched from blood (not recorded which). These receptor sequences come from a woman younger than 30 who had recovered from COVID-19.

The rearrangement uses TRBV6-5 and TRBJ1-2, with a possible D match to TRBD1 (6 bases). The CDR3 loop spans 15 amino acids. CDR1 MNHEY and CDR2 SVGAGI come from the germline V gene. V was cut by 5 bases and J by 0 bases, with 13 bases left in between. The CDR3 loop is CASSPRRDTNYGYTF. The CDR3 DNA is TGTGCCAGCAGTCCTCGCCGGGACACTAACTATGGCTACACCTTC.

This clone was counted once. The chain is built from TRBV5-5 and TRBJ2-5, with 7 bases that match TRBD2. CDR1 and CDR2 (germline): SGHKS, YYEKEE (reference sequence). The CDR3 contains 17 residues. V was pared by 6 bases and J by 0 bases, with 14 bases of the junction left unmatched. CDR3 sequence reads: CASTNSMGLPYQETQYF. DNA of the CDR3: TGTGCCAGCACCAACAGTATGGGACTACCCTACCAAGAGACCCAGTACTTC.

This clone came up a few times. The chain uses TRBV11-2 and TRBJ1-4; D is undetermined. V lost 2 bases to trimming and J lost 10 bases, with 20 bases between them. Germline assignment: CDR1 SGHAT and CDR2 FQNNGV. This CDR3 has 16 residues. CDR3 sequence reads: CASSLLRSALAAKLFF. DNA for the CDR3: TGTGCCAGCAGCTTATTGCGATCTGCTCTCGCGGCAAAACTGTTTTTT.

The chain joins TRBV5-1 to TRBJ2-7; perhaps TRBD1 as D (5 bases). V was clipped by 0 bases and J by 1 base, with 11 bases between them. This CDR3 comprises 15 residues. CDR1 is SGHRS, CDR2 YFSETQ, per germline. The chain's CDR3 is CASSLGAGFSYEQYF. The CDR3 DNA reads as TGCGCCAGCAGCTTGGGTGCAGGGTTTTCCTACGAGCAGTACTTC.

The rearrangement joins TRBV19 to TRBJ1-5, with TRBD1 matching over 8 bases. The CDR3 extends over 16 amino acids. After removal of 7 bases from V and 8 bases from J, the junction contained 16 bases not matched to a gene. Germline CDR1 LNHDA, CDR2 SQIVND (reference sequence). The CDR3 coding sequence is TGTGCCAGTACCCCGACAGGGGAGGGCGGTGGAAAGCCCCAGCATTTT. It specifies CASTPTGEGGGKPQHF.

The rearrangement links TRBV5-5 to TRBJ2-5, with TRBD2 matching over 13 bases. The CDR3 sequence is 15 residues long. Trimming removed 4 bases from V and 5 bases from J; junction bases left unmatched: 5. Germline V lookup: CDR1 SGHKS, CDR2 YYEKEE (reference sequence). The CDR3 protein is CASSDTTSGRETQYF. The CDR3 coding sequence is TGTGCCAGCAGCGATACGACTAGCGGGAGGGAGACCCAGTACTTC.

The V call is TRBV5-8, the J call TRBJ2-1; the match to TRBD2 covers 10 bases. The length of the CDR3 is 15 residues. With V trimmed by 2 bases and J by 3 bases, 2 bases remained unmatched. Germline CDR1 and CDR2: SGHTS and YDEGEE. CDR3 nucleotides: TGTGCCAGCAGCTTCAGCGGGAGGGTCTACAATGAGCAGTTCTTC. It encodes CASSFSGRVYNEQFF.

This sequence joins TRBV28 and TRBJ2-3; the match to TRBD1 covers 9 bases. CDR1 and CDR2 from the germline V gene are MDHEN and SYDVKM. The CDR3 has 12 residues. The V gene end was trimmed by 4 bases and the J gene end by 10 bases; junction bases not matched to a gene: 3. CDR3 sequence reads: CASSSDRGAQYF. CDR3 bases: TGTGCCAGCAGTTCGGACAGGGGTGCGCAGTATTTT.

This clone was seen only a few times. The chain recombines TRBV7-6 with TRBJ1-1; 8 bases are a match to TRBD1. The CDR3 totals 15 residues. Germline V gives CDR1 SGHVS, CDR2 FNYEAQ. The V segment lost 4 bases and the J segment 2 bases; nucleotides outside the gene matches: 6. The CDR3 here is CASSWDQGANTEAFF. The CDR3 coding sequence is TGTGCCAGCAGCTGGGACCAGGGGGCCAACACTGAAGCTTTCTTT. The full variable domain, with the rest looked up from reference TRBV7-6 and TRBJ1-1, is GAGVSQSPRYKVTKRGQDVALRCDPISGHVSLYWYRQALGQGPEFLTYFNYEAQQDKSGLPNDRFSAERPEGSISTLTIQRTEQRDSAMYRCASSWDQGANTEAFFGQGTRLTVV.

V usage is TRBV29-1 and J usage is TRBJ2-3; 7 bases map to TRBD2. The V gene end was trimmed by 3 bases and the J gene end by 2 bases; junction bases not matched to a gene: 8. The CDR3 runs 15 residues. Germline lookup yields CDR1 SQVTM and CDR2 ANQGSEA. The chain's CDR3 is CSVDTLADTTDTQYF. CDR3 nucleotide sequence: TGCAGCGTTGACACCCTAGCGGACACCACAGATACGCAGTATTTT.

This sequence joins TRBV3-1 (or the pseudogene TRBV3-2) and TRBJ2-3; D perhaps matches TRBD2 (6 bases). Germline CDR1 is LGHDT and CDR2 is YNNKEL (reference sequence). The CDR3 spans 17 residues. Trimming took off 4 bases at V and 3 bases at J, with 20 bases between the two ends. CDR3 bases: TGTGCCAGCAGCCCCAGCGGGCAGCGGGCCGGGACAGATACGCAGTATTTT. This sequence encodes CASSPSGQRAGTDTQYF.

This clone was recorded once. V is TRBV5-1 and J is TRBJ2-7; no reliable D call. V lost 2 bases and J lost 1, with 4 bases in between. The length of the CDR3 is 12 residues. Germline CDR1 and CDR2: SGHRS and YFSETQ. CDR3 coding DNA: TGCGCCAGCAGCTTCAATTCCTACGAGCAGTACTTC. Residues: CASSFNSYEQYF.

This clone showed up just once. The chain uses TRBV29-1 and TRBJ1-5, with TRBD1 matching over 7 bases. This CDR3 region has 13 residues. Germline values: CDR1 SQVTM, CDR2 ANQGSEA. J was trimmed by 2 bases and V by 7 bases; bases with no gene match: 5. CDR3 protein: CSATTGGNQPQHF. Here the CDR3 DNA reads TGCAGCGCTACCACAGGGGGCAATCAGCCCCAGCATTTT.

The V gene is TRBV7-9, the J gene TRBJ1-2; D not certain. The CDR3 extends over 13 amino acids. Germline-derived CDR1 and CDR2 are SEHNR and FQNEAQ (reference sequence). V lost 2 bases and J lost 10, with 14 bases in between. The DNA of the CDR3 is TGTGCCAGCAGCTTATCGGAGCTCGTTGACTACACCTTC. Residues: CASSLSELVDYTF. Together with reference TRBV7-9 and TRBJ1-2, the CDR3 gives the full variable domain: DTGVSQNPRHKITKRGQNVTFRCDPISEHNRLYWYRQTLGQGPEFLTYFQNEAQLEKSRLLSDRFSAERPKGSFSTLEIQRTEQGDSAMYLCASSLSELVDYTFGSGTRLTVV.

The genes are TRBV28 and TRBJ1-1; D might be TRBD1 (5 bases). This CDR3 is built from 16 residues. V lost 5 bases, J lost 1 base, and 17 bases lay in between. Germline CDR1 MDHEN, CDR2 SYDVKM. DNA of the CDR3: TGTGCCAGCAGTAGGACAAGGGGTTTTGGGAACACTGAAGCTTTCTTT. Its protein is CASSRTRGFGNTEAFF.

This clone was seen just once. The CDR3 region is CSASTPGGVGYTF. CDR3 DNA sequence: TGCAGTGCTAGTACCCCAGGGGGCGTTGGCTACACCTTC. V and J are TRBV20-1 and TRBJ1-2; 8 positions agree with TRBD1. V shed 3 bases and J 7 bases; nucleotides not matched to a gene: 7. The CDR3 sequence is 13 residues long. Per germline, CDR1 DFQATT and CDR2 SNEGSKA (reference sequence).

The V gene is TRBV27, the J gene TRBJ2-7; D is possibly TRBD2 (6 bases). Germline V lookup: CDR1 MNHEY, CDR2 SMNVEV (reference sequence). The CDR3 length is 14 residues. Trimming pared 6 bases from V and 3 bases from J, leaving 15 bases between. This CDR3 reads CASSGGGEGYEQYF. The CDR3 DNA reads as TGTGCCAGCAGCGGGGGAGGTGAGGGCTACGAGCAGTACTTC.

The J gene is TRBJ2-1, the V gene TRBV5-1; D is uncertain. This CDR3 region has 15 residues. The germline V gene encodes CDR1 SGHRS and CDR2 YFSETQ. Trimming took 1 base from V and 0 from J, leaving 8 bases between them. CDR3 bases: TGCGCCAGCAGCTTGCTACAGAGCTCCTACAATGAGCAGTTCTTC. Protein sequence: CASSLLQSSYNEQFF.

This chain links TRBV7-9 with TRBJ2-3, with D perhaps matching TRBD2 (5 bases). Trimming removed 1 base at V and 6 bases at J, with 11 bases between. The length of the CDR3 is 14 residues. CDR1 and CDR2 (germline): SEHNR, FQNEAQ (reference sequence). CDR3 sequence reads: CASSLVSSPDTQYF. The CDR3 DNA sequence: TGTGCCAGCAGCTTAGTTTCTAGCCCGGATACGCAGTATTTT.

The rearrangement joins TRBV19 to TRBJ2-5, with a weak D call TRBD1 (6 bases). Germline values: CDR1 LNHDA, CDR2 SQIVND (reference sequence). The CDR3 runs to 14 residues. V lost 3 bases, J lost 5 bases, and 13 bases lay in between. CDR3 DNA sequence: TGTGCCAGTAGTATCCCACAGGGTTGGGAGACCCAGTACTTC. Translated, it gives CASSIPQGWETQYF. The full variable domain, rest sourced from reference TRBV19 and TRBJ2-5, is DGGITQSPKYLFRKEGQNVTLSCEQNLNHDAMYWYRQDPGQGLRLIYYSQIVNDFQKGDIAEGYSVSREKKESFPLTVTSAQKNPTAFYLCASSIPQGWETQYFGPGTRLLVL.

In DNA, the CDR3 is TGTGCCAGCAGCTTATGGGAGTCCTACGAGCAGTACTTC. Amino acid sequence: CASSLWESYEQYF. The chain uses TRBV7-8 and TRBJ2-7; D might be TRBD2 (5 bases). Germline V gene data show CDR1 as SGHVS and CDR2 as FQNEAQ. This CDR3 spans 13 amino acids. Trimming cost V 2 bases and J 1 base, with 6 bases left between them.

This clone was seen a single time. This chain uses TRBV19 with TRBJ1-1, with D possibly TRBD1 on 5 matching bases. The CDR3 extends over 13 amino acids. Looked up from germline, CDR1 is LNHDA and CDR2 is SQIVND (reference sequence). The germline V and J ends were trimmed by 7 bases and 1 base, with 10 bases remaining between them. The CDR3 sequence: CASTIDRNTEAFF. In DNA, the CDR3 is TGTGCCAGTACCATAGACAGGAACACTGAAGCTTTCTTT.

The chain uses TRBV19 and TRBJ1-2, with 8 bases lining up with TRBD1. Trimming took 5 bases from V and 10 from J; bases not matched to a gene: 9. The CDR3 covers 13 residues. Germline loops: CDR1 LNHDA, CDR2 SQIVND (reference sequence). The chain's CDR3 is CASSPGTGTSYTF. CDR3 nucleotides: TGTGCCAGTAGTCCAGGGACAGGAACCTCCTACACCTTC.

This chain links TRBV11-2 with TRBJ2-5, with D tentatively TRBD1 (5 bases). The V and J ends lost 0 bases and 3 bases respectively, with 8 bases between them. Germline V gene data show CDR1 as SGHAT and CDR2 as FQNNGV. This CDR3 spans 14 amino acids. For the CDR3, the DNA is TGTGCCAGCAGCTTAGATCCCAGGGAAGAGACCCAGTACTTC. Protein: CASSLDPREETQYF.

V usage is TRBV9 and J usage is TRBJ2-1; tentatively, D is TRBD1 (6 bases). The V gene lost 0 bases and the J gene lost 0 bases, with 13 bases spanning the gap. Germline CDR1 and CDR2: SGDLS and YYNGEE. This CDR3 has 17 residues. CDR3 in amino acids: CASSVDPTGSSYNEQFF. For the CDR3, the DNA is TGTGCCAGCAGCGTAGATCCCACAGGGAGCTCCTACAATGAGCAGTTCTTC.